A selection of T cell receptor beta chains follows, all from one sample in a study of cytomegalovirus exposure and HLA in healthy donors. This table comes from immunoSEQ multiplex PCR, and its TCRdb copy is limited to in-frame clones, with some not included. The data hold approximately 100,000 clones, with 10% observed a single time. Material for sequencing was PBMCs. Receptors were obtained from a man aged 35 to 55 in good health and CMV-seropositive. The CDR3 runs from the conserved cysteine through the conserved F or W. D genes are given only for firm matches. Size values are once, few and many counts, or a class for expanded clones, and some rows have none.

CDR3aa: CASSFQGTAEAEQFF; CDR3nt: TGTGCCAGCAGTTTCCAGGGCACCGCGGAAGCTGAGCAGTTCTTC; j_gene: TRBJ2-1; d_gene: .; v_gene: TRBV7-2; abundance: few
CDR3aa: CSVATGRNQPQHF; CDR3nt: TGCAGCGTTGCCACAGGGCGGAATCAGCCCCAGCATTTT; j_gene: TRBJ1-5; d_gene: .; v_gene: TRBV29-1; abundance: .
CDR3aa: CASRLGTSGPETSDTQYF; CDR3nt: TGTGCCAGCAGACTTGGGACTAGCGGACCCGAGACATCAGATACGCAGTATTTT; j_gene: TRBJ2-3; d_gene: TRBD2; v_gene: TRBV28; abundance: few
CDR3aa: CASSIRLAANTGELFF; CDR3nt: TGTGCCAGTAGCATCCGGCTAGCGGCGAACACCGGGGAGCTGTTTTTT; j_gene: TRBJ2-2; d_gene: TRBD2; v_gene: TRBV19; abundance: few
CDR3aa: CASSIDLRVAGEEEPSYEQYF; CDR3nt: TGTGCCAGTAGTATAGATCTGAGGGTAGCGGGAGAGGAGGAACCCTCCTACGAGCAGTACTTC; j_gene: TRBJ2-7; d_gene: TRBD2; v_gene: TRBV19; abundance: .
CDR3aa: CASSFGMGQGNFF; CDR3nt: TGTGCCAGCAGTTTTGGGATGGGACAGGGCAATTTCTTC; j_gene: TRBJ2-1; d_gene: TRBD1; v_gene: TRBV28; abundance: .
CDR3aa: CASTTPLGPNTGELFF; CDR3nt: TGTGCCAGCACCACCCCCCTGGGGCCGAACACCGGGGAGCTGTTTTTT; j_gene: TRBJ2-2; d_gene: .; v_gene: TRBV7-9; abundance: .
CDR3aa: CSATLWGRGEQYF; CDR3nt: TGCAGCGCCACACTGTGGGGGCGCGGGGAGCAGTACTTC; j_gene: TRBJ2-7; d_gene: .; v_gene: TRBV29-1; abundance: few
CDR3aa: CASSQGGQGTEAFF; CDR3nt: TGCGCCAGCAGCCAAGGGGGACAGGGCACTGAAGCTTTCTTT; j_gene: TRBJ1-1; d_gene: TRBD1; v_gene: TRBV4-1; abundance: few
CDR3aa: CASSQDRGDTEAFF; CDR3nt: TGTGCCAGCAGTCAGGACAGGGGGGACACTGAAGCTTTCTTT; j_gene: TRBJ1-1; d_gene: TRBD1; v_gene: TRBV6-1; abundance: few
CDR3aa: CASTPTGARAEQYF; CDR3nt: TGTGCCAGCACCCCGACAGGGGCTCGGGCCGAGCAGTACTTC; j_gene: TRBJ2-7; d_gene: TRBD1; v_gene: TRBV6-5; abundance: few
CDR3aa: CASRPNTGGTEAFF; CDR3nt: TGTGCCAGCAGACCCAACACAGGGGGCACTGAAGCTTTCTTT; j_gene: TRBJ1-1; d_gene: TRBD1; v_gene: TRBV2; abundance: few
CDR3aa: CASSYTRGTEAFF; CDR3nt: TGTGCCAGCAGTTATACGCGCGGAACTGAAGCTTTCTTT; j_gene: TRBJ1-1; d_gene: .; v_gene: TRBV6-5; abundance: .
CDR3aa: CASSSLPTGELFF; CDR3nt: TGTGCCAGCAGCTCACTCCCCACTGGGGAGCTGTTTTTT; j_gene: TRBJ2-2; d_gene: .; v_gene: TRBV7-3; abundance: few
CDR3aa: CASSLGTEYNEQFF; CDR3nt: TGTGCCAGCAGCTTAGGGACAGAGTACAATGAGCAGTTCTTC; j_gene: TRBJ2-1; d_gene: .; v_gene: TRBV11-3; abundance: .
CDR3aa: CASSQVGRGTEAFF; CDR3nt: TGCGCCAGCAGCCAAGTGGGGCGGGGGACTGAAGCTTTCTTT; j_gene: TRBJ1-1; d_gene: .; v_gene: TRBV4-1; abundance: many
CDR3aa: CASSLLAAGGEEQYF; CDR3nt: TGTGCCAGCAGCCTCTTGGCAGCGGGAGGGGAAGAGCAGTACTTC; j_gene: TRBJ2-7; d_gene: TRBD2; v_gene: TRBV14; abundance: .
CDR3aa: CASRWTSVSTDTQYF; CDR3nt: TGTGCCAGCAGGTGGACTAGCGTCAGCACAGATACGCAGTATTTT; j_gene: TRBJ2-3; d_gene: TRBD2; v_gene: TRBV6-5; abundance: .
CDR3aa: CASSEGVGALYGYTF; CDR3nt: TGTGCCAGCAGTGAAGGGGTAGGGGCCCTCTATGGCTACACCTTC; j_gene: TRBJ1-2; d_gene: .; v_gene: TRBV25-1; abundance: .
CDR3aa: CASSPGTSGYNEQFF; CDR3nt: TGTGCCAGCTCACCAGGGACTAGCGGGTACAATGAGCAGTTCTTC; j_gene: TRBJ2-1; d_gene: TRBD2; v_gene: TRBV18; abundance: .
CDR3aa: CAIRKGGETYEQYF; CDR3nt: TGTGCCATCAGGAAGGGAGGGGAAACCTACGAGCAGTACTTC; j_gene: TRBJ2-7; d_gene: TRBD2; v_gene: TRBV10-3; abundance: few
CDR3aa: CASSSQDSRGYGYTF; CDR3nt: TGTGCCAGCAGCTCACAGGACTCCAGGGGGTATGGCTACACCTTC; j_gene: TRBJ1-2; d_gene: TRBD1; v_gene: TRBV5-4; abundance: .
CDR3aa: CASRLALAVTYEQYF; CDR3nt: TGCGCCAGCAGGCTGGCGCTAGCGGTTACTTACGAGCAGTACTTC; j_gene: TRBJ2-7; d_gene: TRBD2; v_gene: TRBV5-1; abundance: .
CDR3aa: CASSLGGNEQYF; CDR3nt: TGTGCCAGCAGTTTGGGGGGAAACGAGCAGTACTTC; j_gene: TRBJ2-7; d_gene: .; v_gene: TRBV27; abundance: .
CDR3aa: CASRGGTSRVEELFF; CDR3nt: TGTGCCAGCAGAGGGGGGACTAGCAGGGTGGAGGAGCTGTTTTTT; j_gene: TRBJ2-2; d_gene: TRBD2; v_gene: TRBV28; abundance: few
CDR3aa: CASSTQTSGQETQYF; CDR3nt: TGTGCCAGCAGTACACAGACTAGCGGCCAAGAGACCCAGTACTTC; j_gene: TRBJ2-5; d_gene: TRBD2; v_gene: TRBV6-5; abundance: .
CDR3aa: CARVYGGGSTDTQYF; CDR3nt: TGTGCTAGGGTCTACGGCGGGGGTTCCACAGATACGCAGTATTTT; j_gene: TRBJ2-3; d_gene: TRBD2; v_gene: TRBV12-5; abundance: few
CDR3aa: CASSTPRTGAIPLETQYF; CDR3nt: TGTGCCAGTAGTACTCCCCGGACAGGGGCGATTCCCCTAGAGACCCAGTACTTC; j_gene: TRBJ2-5; d_gene: TRBD1; v_gene: TRBV19; abundance: few
CDR3aa: CATSRLNQPQHF; CDR3nt: TGTGCCACCAGCAGGCTAAATCAGCCCCAGCATTTT; j_gene: TRBJ1-5; d_gene: .; v_gene: TRBV15; abundance: .
CDR3aa: CAISETSNSPLHF; CDR3nt: TGTGCCATCAGTGAAACTTCCAATTCACCCCTCCACTTT; j_gene: TRBJ1-6; d_gene: .; v_gene: TRBV10-3; abundance: few
CDR3aa: CASSTGTWEQYF; CDR3nt: TGTGCCAGCAGCACCGGGACTTGGGAGCAGTACTTC; j_gene: TRBJ2-7; d_gene: .; v_gene: TRBV28; abundance: .
CDR3aa: CASSSLLRQGADEQYF; CDR3nt: TGTGCCAGCAGCAGTTTATTAAGGCAGGGGGCCGACGAGCAGTACTTC; j_gene: TRBJ2-7; d_gene: TRBD1; v_gene: TRBV28; abundance: few
CDR3aa: CASSDTGSQETQYF; CDR3nt: TGTGCCAGCAGCGATACCGGGAGCCAAGAGACCCAGTACTTC; j_gene: TRBJ2-5; d_gene: .; v_gene: TRBV7-3; abundance: .
CDR3aa: CSAGQGGSGNTIYF; CDR3nt: TGCAGCGCCGGACAGGGAGGTTCTGGAAACACCATATATTTT; j_gene: TRBJ1-3; d_gene: TRBD1; v_gene: TRBV29-1; abundance: .
CDR3aa: CASSSLRTGLVNTEAFF; CDR3nt: TGTGCCAGCAGTTCGCTACGGACAGGACTGGTGAACACTGAAGCTTTCTTT; j_gene: TRBJ1-1; d_gene: TRBD1; v_gene: TRBV27; abundance: few
CDR3aa: CASSIYRVGQETQYF; CDR3nt: TGCGCCAGCAGCATATACAGGGTGGGTCAAGAGACCCAGTACTTC; j_gene: TRBJ2-5; d_gene: .; v_gene: TRBV5-1; abundance: .
CDR3aa: CASSRLAGLHSDNEQFF; CDR3nt: TGTGCCAGCAGCCGACTCGCCGGACTCCACTCGGACAATGAGCAGTTCTTC; j_gene: TRBJ2-1; d_gene: .; v_gene: TRBV7-2; abundance: .
CDR3aa: CASSTGTGGYEQYF; CDR3nt: TGTGCCAGCAGCACCGGGACAGGGGGCTACGAGCAGTACTTC; j_gene: TRBJ2-7; d_gene: TRBD1; v_gene: TRBV27; abundance: few
CDR3aa: CASSVSASSGNTIYF; CDR3nt: TGTGCCAGCAGTGTGAGCGCGAGCTCTGGAAACACCATATATTTT; j_gene: TRBJ1-3; d_gene: .; v_gene: TRBV2; abundance: many
CDR3aa: CASSLGDSNQPQHF; CDR3nt: TGTGCCAGCAGCTTAGGGGACTCAAATCAGCCCCAGCATTTT; j_gene: TRBJ1-5; d_gene: .; v_gene: TRBV11-2; abundance: .
CDR3aa: CASSRGGANTGELFF; CDR3nt: TGTGCCAGCAGCAGAGGGGGCGCGAACACCGGGGAGCTGTTTTTT; j_gene: TRBJ2-2; d_gene: TRBD1; v_gene: TRBV28; abundance: few
CDR3aa: CAWSGLDFIQYF; CDR3nt: TGTGCCTGGAGCGGTCTAGACTTCATTCAGTACTTC; j_gene: TRBJ2-4; d_gene: .; v_gene: TRBV30; abundance: few
CDR3aa: CASSRTGAAYEQYF; CDR3nt: TGTGCCAGCAGTCGGACAGGGGCCGCCTACGAGCAGTACTTC; j_gene: TRBJ2-7; d_gene: TRBD1; v_gene: TRBV27; abundance: .
CDR3aa: CASSLFPISGRGTDTQYF; CDR3nt: TGCGCCAGCAGCCTTTTCCCCATTAGCGGGAGGGGCACAGATACGCAGTATTTT; j_gene: TRBJ2-3; d_gene: TRBD2; v_gene: TRBV4-1; abundance: few
CDR3aa: CASSLAQGEDTQYF; CDR3nt: TGCGCCAGCAGCTTGGCACAGGGTGAAGATACGCAGTATTTT; j_gene: TRBJ2-3; d_gene: .; v_gene: TRBV5-1; abundance: .
CDR3aa: CASSEAASGFISYEQYF; CDR3nt: TGTGCCAGCAGTGAAGCGGCTAGCGGGTTCATCTCCTACGAGCAGTACTTC; j_gene: TRBJ2-7; d_gene: TRBD2; v_gene: TRBV2; abundance: .
CDR3aa: CASSPILQGGNTEAFF; CDR3nt: TGTGCCAGCAGCCCGATACTGCAAGGGGGCAACACTGAAGCTTTCTTT; j_gene: TRBJ1-1; d_gene: TRBD1; v_gene: TRBV5-4; abundance: few
CDR3aa: CASTPHSSGNTIYF; CDR3nt: TGTGCCAGCACCCCTCACTCCTCTGGAAACACCATATATTTT; j_gene: TRBJ1-3; d_gene: .; v_gene: TRBV28; abundance: .
CDR3aa: CASSMTGGEVGELFF; CDR3nt: TGCGCCAGCAGCATGACAGGGGGCGAGGTCGGGGAGCTGTTTTTT; j_gene: TRBJ2-2; d_gene: TRBD1; v_gene: TRBV5-1; abundance: few
CDR3aa: CASSFSTGSQNIQYF; CDR3nt: TGTGCCAGCAGCTTTTCAACAGGGAGTCAAAACATTCAGTACTTC; j_gene: TRBJ2-4; d_gene: .; v_gene: TRBV7-8; abundance: .
CDR3aa: CASSHPSGEGNTIYF; CDR3nt: TGCGCCAGCAGCCATCCCTCAGGGGAAGGGAACACCATATATTTT; j_gene: TRBJ1-3; d_gene: .; v_gene: TRBV4-1; abundance: .
CDR3aa: CASSLFHGLRGWSTDTQYF; CDR3nt: TGTGCCAGCAGTTTATTCCACGGATTAAGAGGGTGGAGCACAGATACGCAGTATTTT; j_gene: TRBJ2-3; d_gene: .; v_gene: TRBV27; abundance: .